This TCR beta chain was retrieved from a study of Tregs in tolerant kidney transplant recipients. Thawed PBMCs were FACS-sorted into unstimulated CD4+CD25+CD127- regulatory T cells, CD4+CD25- non-regulatory cells, CD4 and CD8 cells. About this clone itself: Its antigen is not known.

The protocol was immunoSEQ multiplex PCR, while the TCRdb copy is restricted to in-frame clones and leaves out a portion. The sample consists of approximately 93,000 clones, 80% to 95% of them appearing once. Findings and limits, study-wide: Validation in larger populations is needed because few patients were studied.

This clonotype was obtained from a human donor who received a combined kidney and bone marrow transplant. Sequencing was performed on CD4+ T cells from blood, taken before the transplant.

The CDR3 loop is CASSVLTGATNEKLFF. CDR3 DNA: TGCGCCAGCAGCGTCTTAACAGGAGCAACTAATGAAAAACTGTTTTTT. The rearrangement links TRBV5-1 to TRBJ1-4; D might be TRBD1 (5 bases). This CDR3 has 16 amino acids. V was cut by 4 bases and J by 0 bases, with 13 bases left in between. Germline V gene sequence: CDR1 SGHRS, CDR2 YFSETQ. The full variable domain, its missing parts supplied by reference TRBV5-1 and TRBJ1-4, is KAGVTQTPRYLIKTRGQQVTLSCSPISGHRSVSWYQQTPGQGLQFLFEYFSETQRNKGNFPGRFSGRQFSNSRSEMNVSTLELGDSALYLCASSVLTGATNEKLFFGSGTQLSVL.